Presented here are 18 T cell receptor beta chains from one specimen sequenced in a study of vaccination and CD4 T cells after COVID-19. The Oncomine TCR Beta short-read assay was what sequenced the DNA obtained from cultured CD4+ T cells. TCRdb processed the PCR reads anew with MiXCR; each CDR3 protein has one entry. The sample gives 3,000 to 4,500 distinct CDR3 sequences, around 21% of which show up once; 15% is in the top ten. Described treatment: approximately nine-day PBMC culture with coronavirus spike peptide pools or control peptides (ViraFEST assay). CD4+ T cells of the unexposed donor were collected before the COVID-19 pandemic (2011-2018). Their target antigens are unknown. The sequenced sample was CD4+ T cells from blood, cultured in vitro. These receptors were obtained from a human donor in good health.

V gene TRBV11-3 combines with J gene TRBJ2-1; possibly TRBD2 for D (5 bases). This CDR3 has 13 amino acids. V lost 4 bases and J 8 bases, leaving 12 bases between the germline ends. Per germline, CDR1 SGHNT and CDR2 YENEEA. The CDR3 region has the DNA TGTGCCAGCAGCTCCCGCTGGGAGTATGAGCAGTTCTTC. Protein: CASSSRWEYEQFF. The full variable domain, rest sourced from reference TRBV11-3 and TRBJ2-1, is EAGVVQSPRYKIIEKKQPVAFWCNPISGHNTLYWYLQNLGQGPELLIRYENEEAVDDSQLPKDRFSAERLKGVDSTLKIQPAELGDSAVYLCASSSRWEYEQFFGPGTRLTVL.

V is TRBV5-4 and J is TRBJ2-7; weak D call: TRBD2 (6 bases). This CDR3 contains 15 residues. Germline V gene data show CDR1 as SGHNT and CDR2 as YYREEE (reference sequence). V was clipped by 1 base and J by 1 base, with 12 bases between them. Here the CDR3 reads CASSLSAGSSYEQYF. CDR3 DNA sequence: TGTGCCAGCAGCTTGTCGGCGGGAAGTTCCTACGAGCAGTACTTC.

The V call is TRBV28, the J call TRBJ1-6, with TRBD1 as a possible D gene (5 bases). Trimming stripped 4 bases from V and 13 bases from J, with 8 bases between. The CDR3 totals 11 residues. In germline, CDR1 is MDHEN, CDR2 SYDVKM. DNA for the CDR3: TGTGCCAGCAGTTATAGGGGTCCCCTCCACTTT. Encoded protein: CASSYRGPLHF.

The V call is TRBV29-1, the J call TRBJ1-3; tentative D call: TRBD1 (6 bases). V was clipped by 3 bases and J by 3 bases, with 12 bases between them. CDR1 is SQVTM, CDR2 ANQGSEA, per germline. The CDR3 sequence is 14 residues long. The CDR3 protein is CSVEPRGRGNTIYF. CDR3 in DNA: TGCAGCGTTGAGCCCCGGGGGCGTGGAAACACCATATATTTT.

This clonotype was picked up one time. The chain's CDR3 is CASSFTGTGPEQYF. CDR3 bases: TGCGCCAGCAGCTTCACCGGGACAGGGCCCGAGCAGTACTTC. The V and J genes are TRBV5-1 and TRBJ2-7; 9 nucleotides agree with TRBD1. This CDR3 spans 14 amino acids. J was trimmed by 6 bases and V by 2 bases; bases with no gene match: 6. Germline V gives CDR1 SGHRS, CDR2 YFSETQ.

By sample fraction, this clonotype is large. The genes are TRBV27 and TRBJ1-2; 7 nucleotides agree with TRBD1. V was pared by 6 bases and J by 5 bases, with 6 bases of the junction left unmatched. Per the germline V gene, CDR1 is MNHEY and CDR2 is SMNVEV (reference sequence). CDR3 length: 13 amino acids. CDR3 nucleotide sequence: TGTGCCAGCAGGTTACAGGGGACTTATGGCTACACCTTC. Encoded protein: CASRLQGTYGYTF.

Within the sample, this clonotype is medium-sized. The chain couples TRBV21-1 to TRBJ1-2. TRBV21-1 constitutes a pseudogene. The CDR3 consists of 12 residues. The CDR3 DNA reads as TGTGCCAGGCCTCCTCACGGGTATGGCTACACCTTC. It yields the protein CARPPHGYGYTF.

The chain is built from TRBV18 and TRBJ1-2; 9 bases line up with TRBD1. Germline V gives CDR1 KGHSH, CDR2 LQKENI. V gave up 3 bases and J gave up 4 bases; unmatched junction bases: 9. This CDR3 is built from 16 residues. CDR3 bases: TGTGCCAGCTCACCGTCTAGAACAGGGGGCATCTATGGCTACACCTTC. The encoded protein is CASSPSRTGGIYGYTF.

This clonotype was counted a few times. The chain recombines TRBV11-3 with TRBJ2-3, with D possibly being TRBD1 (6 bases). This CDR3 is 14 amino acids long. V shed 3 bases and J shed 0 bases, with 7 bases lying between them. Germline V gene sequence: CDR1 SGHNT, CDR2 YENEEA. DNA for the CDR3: TGTGCCAGCAGCTTGGGGGCTAGCACAGATACGCAGTATTTT. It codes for CASSLGASTDTQYF.

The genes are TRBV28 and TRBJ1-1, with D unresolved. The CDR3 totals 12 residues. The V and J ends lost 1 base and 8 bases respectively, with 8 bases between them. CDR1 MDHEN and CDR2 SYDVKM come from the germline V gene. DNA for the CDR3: TGTGCCAGCAGTTTATTTACAAAGGAAGCTTTCTTT. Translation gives CASSLFTKEAFF.

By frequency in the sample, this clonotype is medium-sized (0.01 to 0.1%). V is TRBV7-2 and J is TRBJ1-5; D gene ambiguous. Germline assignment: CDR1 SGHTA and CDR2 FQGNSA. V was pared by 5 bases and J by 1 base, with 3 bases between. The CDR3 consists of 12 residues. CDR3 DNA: TGTGCCAGCAGCACCAGCAATCAGCCCCAGCATTTT. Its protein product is CASSTSNQPQHF.

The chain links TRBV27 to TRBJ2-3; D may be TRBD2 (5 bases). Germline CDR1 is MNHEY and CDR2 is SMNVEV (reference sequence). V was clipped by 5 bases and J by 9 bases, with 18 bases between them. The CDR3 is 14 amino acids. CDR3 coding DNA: TGTGCCAGCAGTCGGACCCTTTCGCCGGGGACGCAGTATTTT. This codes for CASSRTLSPGTQYF.

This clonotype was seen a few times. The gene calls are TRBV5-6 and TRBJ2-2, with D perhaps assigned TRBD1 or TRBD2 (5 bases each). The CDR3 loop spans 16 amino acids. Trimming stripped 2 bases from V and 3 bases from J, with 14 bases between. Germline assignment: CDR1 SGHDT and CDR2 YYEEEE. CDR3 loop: CASSLYRGADTGELFF. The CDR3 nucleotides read TGTGCCAGCAGCTTATACCGGGGCGCGGACACCGGGGAGCTGTTTTTT.

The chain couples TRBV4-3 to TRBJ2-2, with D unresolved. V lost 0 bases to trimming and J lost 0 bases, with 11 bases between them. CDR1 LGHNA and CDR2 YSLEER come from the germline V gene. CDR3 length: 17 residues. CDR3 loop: CASSQDPGSANTGELFF. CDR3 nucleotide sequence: TGCGCCAGCAGCCAAGATCCAGGATCGGCGAACACCGGGGAGCTGTTTTTT.

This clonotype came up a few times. CDR3 bases: TGCGCCAGCAGCCAAGATTTCCGGACAGGCAATCAGCCCCAGCATTTT. Protein: CASSQDFRTGNQPQHF. The chain couples TRBV4-3 to TRBJ1-5; perhaps TRBD1 as D (6 bases). CDR1 is LGHNA and CDR2 is YSLEER in the germline V gene. The CDR3 is 16 amino acids. Trimming shortened V by 0 bases and J by 2 bases, and 11 bases separated the two germline ends.

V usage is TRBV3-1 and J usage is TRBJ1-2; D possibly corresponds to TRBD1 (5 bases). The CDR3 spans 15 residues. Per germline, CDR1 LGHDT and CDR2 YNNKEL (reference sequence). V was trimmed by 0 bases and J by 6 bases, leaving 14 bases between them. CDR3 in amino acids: CASSQDIEPGNGYTF. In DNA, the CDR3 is TGTGCCAGCAGCCAAGATATCGAACCAGGGAATGGCTACACCTTC.

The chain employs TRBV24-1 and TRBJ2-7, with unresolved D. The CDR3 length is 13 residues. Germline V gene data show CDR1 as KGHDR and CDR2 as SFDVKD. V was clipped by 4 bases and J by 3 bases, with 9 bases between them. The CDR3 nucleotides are TGTGCCACCAGTGACTCAGGAGTCTACGAGCAGTACTTC. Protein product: CATSDSGVYEQYF.

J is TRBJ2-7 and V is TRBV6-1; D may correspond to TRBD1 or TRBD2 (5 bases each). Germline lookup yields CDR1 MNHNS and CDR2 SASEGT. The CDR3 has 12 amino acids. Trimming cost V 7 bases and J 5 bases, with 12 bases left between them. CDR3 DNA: TGTGCCAGCACGAGACGGGGCGACGAGCAGTACTTC. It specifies CASTRRGDEQYF.